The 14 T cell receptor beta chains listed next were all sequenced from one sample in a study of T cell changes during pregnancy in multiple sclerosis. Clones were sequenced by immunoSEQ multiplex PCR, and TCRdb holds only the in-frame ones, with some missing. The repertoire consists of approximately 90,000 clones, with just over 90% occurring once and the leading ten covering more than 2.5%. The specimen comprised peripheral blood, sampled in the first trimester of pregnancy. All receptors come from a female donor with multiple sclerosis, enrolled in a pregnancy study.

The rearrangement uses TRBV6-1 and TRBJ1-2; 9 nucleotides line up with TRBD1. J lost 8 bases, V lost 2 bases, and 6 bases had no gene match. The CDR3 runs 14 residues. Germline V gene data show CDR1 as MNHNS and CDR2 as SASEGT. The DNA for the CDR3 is TGTGCCAGCAGTGAAAACAGGGGGCTACGAGGCTACACCTTC. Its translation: CASSENRGLRGYTF.

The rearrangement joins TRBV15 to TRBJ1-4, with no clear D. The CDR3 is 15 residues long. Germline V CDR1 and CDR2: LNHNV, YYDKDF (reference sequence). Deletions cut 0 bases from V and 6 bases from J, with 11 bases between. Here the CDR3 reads CATSREPDGDEKLFF. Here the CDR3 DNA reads TGTGCCACCAGCAGAGAACCCGACGGGGATGAAAAACTGTTTTTT. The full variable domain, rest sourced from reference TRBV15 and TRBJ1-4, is DAMVIQNPRYQVTQFGKPVTLSCSQTLNHNVMYWYQQKSSQAPKLLFHYYDKDFNNEADTPDNFQSRRPNTSFCFLDIRSPGLGDTAMYLCATSREPDGDEKLFFGSGTQLSVL.

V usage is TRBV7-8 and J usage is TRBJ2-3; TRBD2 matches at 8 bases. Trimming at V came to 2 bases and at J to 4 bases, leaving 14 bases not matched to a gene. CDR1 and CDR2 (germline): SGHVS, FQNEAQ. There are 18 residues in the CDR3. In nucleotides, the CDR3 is TGTGCCAGCAGCTTAAGAAGCGGGAGAGCGACATTGGCAGATACGCAGTATTTT. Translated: CASSLRSGRATLADTQYF.

CDR3 region: CASIEGGSYNEQFF. CDR3 nucleotides: TGTGCCAGCATAGAGGGCGGGTCCTACAATGAGCAGTTCTTC. The genes are TRBV28 and TRBJ2-1; TRBD2 is a possible D gene (5 bases). The CDR3 totals 14 residues. Germline loops: CDR1 MDHEN, CDR2 SYDVKM. V lost 7 bases and J 1 base, leaving 11 bases between the germline ends. Filled out from reference TRBV28 and TRBJ2-1, the complete variable domain reads DVKVTQSSRYLVKRTGEKVFLECVQDMDHENMFWYRQDPGLGLRLIYFSYDVKMKEKGDIPEGYSVSREKKERFSLILESASTNQTSMYLCASIEGGSYNEQFFGPGTRLTVL.

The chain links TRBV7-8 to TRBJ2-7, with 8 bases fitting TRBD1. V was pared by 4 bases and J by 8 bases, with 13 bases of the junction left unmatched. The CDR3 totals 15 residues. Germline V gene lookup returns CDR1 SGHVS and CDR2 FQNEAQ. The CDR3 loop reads CASSSRDRFHKKQYF. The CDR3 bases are TGTGCCAGCAGCTCCCGGGACAGGTTCCACAAAAAGCAGTACTTC.

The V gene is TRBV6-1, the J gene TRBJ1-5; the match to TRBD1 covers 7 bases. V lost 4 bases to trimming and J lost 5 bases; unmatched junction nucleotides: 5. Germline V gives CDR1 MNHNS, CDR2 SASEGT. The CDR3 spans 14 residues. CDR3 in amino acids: CASSGRGEHQPQHF. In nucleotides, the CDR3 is TGTGCCAGCAGTGGCAGGGGGGAACATCAGCCCCAGCATTTT.

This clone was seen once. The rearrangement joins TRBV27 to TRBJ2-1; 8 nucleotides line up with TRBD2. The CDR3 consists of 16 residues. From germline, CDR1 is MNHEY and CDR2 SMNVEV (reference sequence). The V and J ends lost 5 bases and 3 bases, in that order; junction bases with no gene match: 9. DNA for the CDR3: TGTGCCAGCAGTCCCGGGTCAGCGGGAGACTACAATGAGCAGTTCTTC. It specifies CASSPGSAGDYNEQFF.

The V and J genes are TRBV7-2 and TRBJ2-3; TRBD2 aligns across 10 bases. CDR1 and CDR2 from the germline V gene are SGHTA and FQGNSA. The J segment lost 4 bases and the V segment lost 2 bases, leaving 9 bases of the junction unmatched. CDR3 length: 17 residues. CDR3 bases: TGTGCCAGCAGCTTACTCCCAGCGGGGGGGCCTGCAGATACGCAGTATTTT. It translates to CASSLLPAGGPADTQYF.

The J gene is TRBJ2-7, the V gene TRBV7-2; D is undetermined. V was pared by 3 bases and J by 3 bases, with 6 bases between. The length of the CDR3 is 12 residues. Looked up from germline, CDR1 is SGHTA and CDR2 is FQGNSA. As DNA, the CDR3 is TGTGCCAGCAGCTTCCCCAGCTACGAGCAGTACTTC. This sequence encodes CASSFPSYEQYF.

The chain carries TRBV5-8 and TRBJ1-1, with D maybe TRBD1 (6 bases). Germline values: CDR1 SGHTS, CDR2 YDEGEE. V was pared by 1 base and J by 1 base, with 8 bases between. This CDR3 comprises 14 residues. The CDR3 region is CASSLRGWNTEAFF. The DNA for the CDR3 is TGTGCCAGCAGCTTGAGGGGGTGGAACACTGAAGCTTTCTTT.

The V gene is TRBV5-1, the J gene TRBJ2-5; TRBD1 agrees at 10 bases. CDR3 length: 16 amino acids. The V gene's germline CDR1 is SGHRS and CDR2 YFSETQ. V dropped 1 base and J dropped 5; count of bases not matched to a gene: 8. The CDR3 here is CASSLRTGGTLETQYF. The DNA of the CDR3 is TGCGCCAGCAGCTTGAGGACAGGGGGAACGCTCGAGACCCAGTACTTC.

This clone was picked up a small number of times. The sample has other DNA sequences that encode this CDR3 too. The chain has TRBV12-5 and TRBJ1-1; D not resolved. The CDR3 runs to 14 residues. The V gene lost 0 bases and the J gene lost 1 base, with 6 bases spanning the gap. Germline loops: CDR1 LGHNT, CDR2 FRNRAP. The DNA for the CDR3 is TGTGCTAGTGGTTTGGTACCAGGGAACACTGAAGCTTTCTTT. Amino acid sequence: CASGLVPGNTEAFF.

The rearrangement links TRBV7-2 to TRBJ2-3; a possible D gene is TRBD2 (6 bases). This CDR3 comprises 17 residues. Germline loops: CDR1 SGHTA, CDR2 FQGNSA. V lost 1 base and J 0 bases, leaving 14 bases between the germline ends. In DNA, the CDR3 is TGTGCCAGCAGCTTAGTTGGGAGGATTGCTAGCACAGATACGCAGTATTTT. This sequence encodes CASSLVGRIASTDTQYF.

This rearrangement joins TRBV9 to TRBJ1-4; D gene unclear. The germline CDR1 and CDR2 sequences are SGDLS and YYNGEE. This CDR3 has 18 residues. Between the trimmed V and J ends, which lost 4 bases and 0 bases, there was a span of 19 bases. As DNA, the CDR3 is TGTGCCAGCAGCCACTCAAGAGGGAGGACCGCAACTAATGAAAAACTGTTTTTT. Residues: CASSHSRGRTATNEKLFF.